A selection of T cell receptor beta chains follows, all from one sample in a study of cytomegalovirus exposure and HLA in healthy donors. The repertoire was sequenced with immunoSEQ multiplex PCR; TCRdb's copy has only in-frame clones and lacks some. This repertoire shows approximately 160,000 clones, approximately 71% found once; its top ten account for less than 5%. Sequencing used PBMCs. The receptors were gathered from a woman aged 18-30 years in good health and CMV-seropositive. Both conserved end residues are part of each CDR3. Each record gives: clone size, V gene, CDR3 length, J gene, D gene, CDR3 protein, CDR3 DNA. D genes are given only for firm matches. Clone size, where shown, is once, few, many, or a class for clones that have expanded.

abundance: few; v_gene: TRBV21-1; len: 15; j_gene: TRBJ2-3; d_gene: NA; CDR3aa: CASSKARGSTDTQYF; CDR3nt: TGTGCCAGCAGCAAAGCGCGGGGTAGCACAGATACGCAGTATTTT
abundance: NA; v_gene: TRBV7-6; len: 15; j_gene: TRBJ2-7; d_gene: TRBD1; CDR3aa: CASSELTGGAYEQYF; CDR3nt: TGTGCCAGCAGCGAACTGACAGGGGGTGCCTACGAGCAGTACTTC
abundance: NA; v_gene: TRBV29-1; len: 14; j_gene: TRBJ1-5; d_gene: TRBD1; CDR3aa: CSVEETGGNQPQHF; CDR3nt: TGCAGCGTTGAAGAGACAGGGGGCAATCAGCCCCAGCACTTT
abundance: NA; v_gene: TRBV11-1; len: 15; j_gene: TRBJ2-2; d_gene: TRBD2; CDR3aa: CASTLAGQVTGELFF; CDR3nt: TGTGCCAGCACCTTAGCGGGACAAGTCACCGGGGAGCTGTTTTTT
abundance: few; v_gene: TRBV7-3; len: 12; j_gene: TRBJ2-2; d_gene: NA; CDR3aa: CASAGDTGELFF; CDR3nt: TGTGCCAGCGCCGGGGATACCGGGGAGCTGTTTTTT
abundance: NA; v_gene: TRBV7-2; len: 14; j_gene: TRBJ2-2; d_gene: NA; CDR3aa: CASSSPGFPGELFF; CDR3nt: TGTGCCAGCAGCTCCCCAGGGTTCCCCGGGGAGCTGTTTTTT
abundance: NA; v_gene: TRBV27; len: 13; j_gene: TRBJ1-1; d_gene: NA; CDR3aa: CASQDTLNTEAFF; CDR3nt: TGTGCCAGCCAAGACACCTTGAACACTGAAGCTTTCTTT
abundance: NA; v_gene: TRBV27; len: 16; j_gene: TRBJ1-1; d_gene: NA; CDR3aa: CASSLPPGRGYTEAFF; CDR3nt: TGTGCCAGCAGTTTACCTCCGGGCCGCGGGTACACTGAAGCTTTCTTT
abundance: once; v_gene: TRBV7-9; len: 15; j_gene: TRBJ2-2; d_gene: NA; CDR3aa: CASSTSTGSLGELFF; CDR3nt: TGTGCCAGCAGCACATCCACGGGGAGTCTCGGGGAGCTGTTTTTT
abundance: NA; v_gene: TRBV10-3; len: 17; j_gene: TRBJ2-5; d_gene: TRBD2; CDR3aa: CAIIGGEGGRAGETQYF; CDR3nt: TGTGCCATCATCGGAGGAGAGGGCGGGAGGGCCGGGGAGACCCAGTACTTC
abundance: few; v_gene: TRBV7-2; len: 14; j_gene: TRBJ2-3; d_gene: TRBD2; CDR3aa: CASSLARGADTQYF; CDR3nt: TGTGCCAGCAGCTTAGCGCGGGGGGCAGATACGCAGTATTTT
abundance: NA; v_gene: TRBV10-1; len: 13; j_gene: TRBJ1-1; d_gene: TRBD1; CDR3aa: CASRGQGQTEAFF; CDR3nt: TGCGCCAGCAGGGGACAGGGACAAACTGAAGCTTTCTTT
abundance: NA; v_gene: TRBV4-3; len: 16; j_gene: TRBJ2-2; d_gene: NA; CDR3aa: CASSHFWGGEAGELFF; CDR3nt: TGCGCCAGCAGCCATTTTTGGGGCGGGGAGGCCGGGGAGCTGTTTTTT
abundance: NA; v_gene: TRBV30; len: 13; j_gene: TRBJ1-5; d_gene: NA; CDR3aa: CAWNRRGNQPQHF; CDR3nt: TGTGCCTGGAACCGTAGAGGCAATCAGCCCCAGCATTTT
abundance: NA; v_gene: TRBV27; len: 14; j_gene: TRBJ1-1; d_gene: NA; CDR3aa: CASSLRGAWTEAFF; CDR3nt: TGTGCCAGCAGTTTACGGGGGGCATGGACTGAAGCTTTCTTT
abundance: NA; v_gene: TRBV30; len: 13; j_gene: TRBJ1-5; d_gene: NA; CDR3aa: CAWGRDSNQPQHF; CDR3nt: TGTGCCTGGGGGCGGGATAGCAATCAGCCCCAGCATTTT
abundance: NA; v_gene: TRBV19; len: 14; j_gene: TRBJ1-1; d_gene: NA; CDR3aa: CASSMRGEGTEAFF; CDR3nt: TGTGCCAGTAGTATGAGGGGGGAGGGCACTGAAGCTTTCTTT
abundance: NA; v_gene: TRBV7-9; len: 14; j_gene: TRBJ2-7; d_gene: TRBD1; CDR3aa: CASSFQDREYEQYF; CDR3nt: TGTGCCAGCAGCTTCCAGGACAGGGAGTACGAGCAGTACTTC
abundance: once; v_gene: TRBV7-9; len: 13; j_gene: TRBJ2-7; d_gene: NA; CDR3aa: CASSPRGSYEQYF; CDR3nt: TGTGCCAGCAGCCCCAGGGGCTCCTACGAGCAGTACTTC
abundance: NA; v_gene: TRBV6-4; len: 16; j_gene: TRBJ2-2; d_gene: TRBD2; CDR3aa: CASSDSWREGTGELFF; CDR3nt: TGTGCCAGCAGTGACTCTTGGCGGGAGGGCACCGGGGAGCTGTTTTTT
abundance: NA; v_gene: TRBV10-3; len: 15; j_gene: TRBJ1-5; d_gene: NA; CDR3aa: CAISARGALGQPQHF; CDR3nt: TGTGCCATCAGCGCCCGGGGGGCGCTTGGACAGCCCCAGCATTTT
abundance: NA; v_gene: TRBV27; len: 15; j_gene: TRBJ1-1; d_gene: NA; CDR3aa: CASRNSGGRGTEAFF; CDR3nt: TGTGCCAGCAGGAACTCGGGTGGGAGGGGAACTGAAGCTTTCTTT
abundance: NA; v_gene: TRBV18; len: 13; j_gene: TRBJ2-5; d_gene: NA; CDR3aa: CASSPPPRETQYF; CDR3nt: TGTGCCAGCTCACCACCCCCCAGGGAGACCCAGTACTTC
abundance: NA; v_gene: TRBV5-5; len: 14; j_gene: TRBJ1-1; d_gene: NA; CDR3aa: CASSVILVNTEAFF; CDR3nt: TGTGCCAGCAGCGTAATACTGGTGAACACTGAAGCTTTCTTT
abundance: NA; v_gene: TRBV19; len: 17; j_gene: TRBJ1-1; d_gene: NA; CDR3aa: CASSIWGEYRGNTEAFF; CDR3nt: TGTGCCAGTAGTATTTGGGGAGAATATAGAGGGAACACTGAAGCTTTCTTT
abundance: NA; v_gene: TRBV7-9; len: 12; j_gene: TRBJ2-5; d_gene: NA; CDR3aa: CSSSIQAETQYF; CDR3nt: TGTTCCAGCAGTATCCAGGCGGAGACCCAGTACTTC
abundance: NA; v_gene: TRBV28; len: 11; j_gene: TRBJ2-1; d_gene: NA; CDR3aa: CASSARDEQFF; CDR3nt: TGTGCCAGCAGCGCCAGGGATGAGCAGTTCTTC
abundance: NA; v_gene: TRBV5-1; len: 15; j_gene: TRBJ2-3; d_gene: TRBD2; CDR3aa: CASSLAGGGTDTQYF; CDR3nt: TGCGCCAGCAGCTTGGCCGGCGGGGGGACAGATACGCAGTATTTT
abundance: NA; v_gene: TRBV6-4; len: 14; j_gene: TRBJ2-5; d_gene: TRBD2; CDR3aa: CASGGVRWGETQYF; CDR3nt: TGTGCCAGCGGGGGGGTCCGGTGGGGAGAGACCCAGTACTTC
abundance: few; v_gene: TRBV15; len: 14; j_gene: TRBJ2-2; d_gene: NA; CDR3aa: CATSREGLSGELFF; CDR3nt: TGTGCCACCAGCAGAGAGGGCCTCTCCGGGGAGCTGTTTTTT
abundance: NA; v_gene: TRBV29-1; len: 12; j_gene: TRBJ1-2; d_gene: NA; CDR3aa: CSVQAPHYGYTF; CDR3nt: TGCAGCGTTCAGGCCCCTCATTATGGCTACACCTTC
abundance: NA; v_gene: TRBV27; len: 17; j_gene: TRBJ1-6; d_gene: TRBD1; CDR3aa: CASSSRQGKSYNSPLHF; CDR3nt: TGTGCCAGCAGTTCCAGACAGGGTAAATCCTATAATTCACCCCTCCACTTT
abundance: NA; v_gene: TRBV7-9; len: 17; j_gene: TRBJ2-4; d_gene: TRBD1; CDR3aa: CASSLTSGTGSVDIQYF; CDR3nt: TGTGCCAGCAGCTTAACATCCGGGACAGGGAGTGTGGACATTCAGTACTTC
abundance: NA; v_gene: TRBV30; len: 14; j_gene: TRBJ2-7; d_gene: NA; CDR3aa: CAWSVVVGGYEQYF; CDR3nt: TGTGCCTGGAGTGTAGTGGTAGGGGGCTACGAGCAGTACTTC
abundance: NA; v_gene: TRBV18; len: 11; j_gene: TRBJ2-7; d_gene: NA; CDR3aa: CASSREYEQYF; CDR3nt: TGTGCCAGCTCACGGGAGTACGAGCAGTACTTC
abundance: few; v_gene: TRBV27; len: 14; j_gene: TRBJ2-1; d_gene: TRBD2; CDR3aa: CASSLSGSYNEQFF; CDR3nt: TGTGCCAGCAGTTTGAGCGGGAGCTACAATGAGCAGTTCTTC
abundance: NA; v_gene: TRBV5-1; len: 13; j_gene: TRBJ1-2; d_gene: NA; CDR3aa: CASSMTGLYGYTF; CDR3nt: TGCGCCAGCAGCATGACAGGCCTCTATGGCTACACCTTC
abundance: NA; v_gene: TRBV19; len: 13; j_gene: TRBJ2-3; d_gene: NA; CDR3aa: CASKLDYTDTQYF; CDR3nt: TGTGCCAGCAAGTTGGACTACACAGATACGCAGTATTTT
abundance: NA; v_gene: TRBV7-3; len: 13; j_gene: TRBJ2-5; d_gene: TRBD1; CDR3aa: CASSLGTEETQYF; CDR3nt: TGTGCCAGCAGCTTAGGGACAGAAGAGACCCAGTACTTC
abundance: NA; v_gene: TRBV7-7; len: 13; j_gene: TRBJ2-7; d_gene: NA; CDR3aa: CASSLVSGSEQYF; CDR3nt: TGTGCTAGCAGCTTAGTTTCGGGGAGTGAGCAGTACTTC
abundance: few; v_gene: TRBV7-2; len: 15; j_gene: TRBJ2-2; d_gene: TRBD1; CDR3aa: CASSTRTGAVGELFF; CDR3nt: TGTGCCAGCAGCACCCGGACAGGGGCCGTCGGGGAGCTGTTTTTT
abundance: NA; v_gene: TRBV27; len: 13; j_gene: TRBJ2-1; d_gene: TRBD1; CDR3aa: CASSLWDRGEQFF; CDR3nt: TGTGCCAGCAGTTTATGGGACAGGGGAGAGCAGTTCTTC
abundance: NA; v_gene: TRBV4-1; len: 17; j_gene: TRBJ2-1; d_gene: NA; CDR3aa: CASSWAHQGGWDNEQFF; CDR3nt: TGCGCCAGCAGCTGGGCGCACCAGGGCGGTTGGGACAATGAGCAGTTCTTC
abundance: NA; v_gene: TRBV27; len: 14; j_gene: TRBJ1-1; d_gene: NA; CDR3aa: CASSISGLNTEAFF; CDR3nt: TGTGCCAGCAGTATCTCAGGATTGAACACTGAAGCTTTCTTT
abundance: NA; v_gene: TRBV10-3; len: 17; j_gene: TRBJ2-7; d_gene: TRBD1; CDR3aa: CATKRFRDRGMSYEQYF; CDR3nt: TGTGCCACCAAACGTTTCCGGGACAGGGGAATGTCCTACGAGCAGTACTTC
abundance: NA; v_gene: TRBV6-1; len: 14; j_gene: TRBJ2-3; d_gene: NA; CDR3aa: CASSEQGSSDTQYF; CDR3nt: TGTGCCAGCAGTGAGCAGGGGAGTTCAGATACGCAGTATTTT
abundance: NA; v_gene: TRBV27; len: 15; j_gene: TRBJ2-7; d_gene: TRBD1; CDR3aa: CASSLLGQGAWEQYF; CDR3nt: TGTGCCAGCAGTTTGTTGGGACAGGGGGCTTGGGAGCAGTACTTC
abundance: few; v_gene: TRBV27; len: 13; j_gene: TRBJ1-2; d_gene: NA; CDR3aa: CASSPGQFYGYTF; CDR3nt: TGTGCCAGCAGCCCCGGACAATTCTATGGCTACACCTTC
abundance: NA; v_gene: TRBV29-1; len: 13; j_gene: TRBJ2-7; d_gene: NA; CDR3aa: CSVGSGEIYEQYF; CDR3nt: TGCAGCGTTGGGTCAGGGGAAATCTACGAGCAGTACTTC
abundance: NA; v_gene: TRBV7-9; len: 14; j_gene: TRBJ2-7; d_gene: NA; CDR3aa: CASSVAPGDNEQYF; CDR3nt: TGTGCCAGCAGCGTCGCCCCAGGGGACAACGAGCAGTACTTC
abundance: NA; v_gene: TRBV9; len: 15; j_gene: TRBJ2-1; d_gene: NA; CDR3aa: CASSLTGLSYNEQFF; CDR3nt: TGTGCCAGCAGCCTAACAGGTCTGTCCTACAATGAGCAGTTCTTC
abundance: NA; v_gene: TRBV7-6; len: 16; j_gene: TRBJ1-6; d_gene: NA; CDR3aa: CASSLAVIGGNSPLHF; CDR3nt: TGTGCCAGCAGCTTAGCCGTAATAGGGGGTAATTCACCCCTCCACTTT
abundance: NA; v_gene: TRBV28; len: 16; j_gene: TRBJ2-1; d_gene: TRBD2; CDR3aa: CASSLAIWTSENEQFF; CDR3nt: TGTGCCAGCAGTTTAGCTATATGGACTAGCGAGAATGAGCAGTTCTTC
abundance: NA; v_gene: TRBV9; len: 15; j_gene: TRBJ1-5; d_gene: NA; CDR3aa: CASSATIAINQPQHF; CDR3nt: TGTGCCAGCAGCGCAACTATAGCTATAAATCAGCCCCAGCATTTT
abundance: NA; v_gene: TRBV5-1; len: 15; j_gene: TRBJ1-1; d_gene: TRBD1; CDR3aa: CASSLGDRTDTEAFF; CDR3nt: TGCGCCAGCAGCTTGGGGGACAGAACTGACACTGAAGCTTTCTTT